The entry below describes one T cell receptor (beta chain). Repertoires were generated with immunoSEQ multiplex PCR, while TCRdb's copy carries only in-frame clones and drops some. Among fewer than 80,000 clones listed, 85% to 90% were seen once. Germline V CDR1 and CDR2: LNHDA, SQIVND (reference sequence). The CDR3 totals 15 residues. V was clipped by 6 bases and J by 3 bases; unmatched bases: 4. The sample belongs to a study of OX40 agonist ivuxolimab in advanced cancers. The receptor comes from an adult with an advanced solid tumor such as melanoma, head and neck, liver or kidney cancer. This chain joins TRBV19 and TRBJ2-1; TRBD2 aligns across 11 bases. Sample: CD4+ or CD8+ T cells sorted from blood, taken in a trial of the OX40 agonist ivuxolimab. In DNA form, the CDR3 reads TGTGCCAGTAGGACCGGGACTAGCGGCTACAATGAGCAGTTCTTC. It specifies CASRTGTSGYNEQFF.